The source of this TCR beta chain is a study of T cells in Graves' hyperthyroidism and ophthalmopathy. Study-wide findings and caveats: A model using 13 V-J features told ophthalmopathy apart from stable hyperthyroidism. Ophthalmopathy prediction by the model preceded onset by a median roughly 6 months.

CDR1 is PRHDT, CDR2 FYEKMQ, per germline (reference sequence). The CDR3 has 16 amino acids. With V trimmed by 5 bases and J by 4 bases, 7 bases remained unmatched. Regions amplified from RNA transcripts were the TCR beta CDR3 regions. Using the HTBI primer set, a first-round RT-PCR was run on the TCR CDR3. TCRdb analysed the multiplex PCR reads with MiXCR anew, one entry per CDR3 protein. The repertoire holds around 290,000 distinct CDR3 sequences, with 13% as singletons. Based on clinical symptoms, serum thyroxine and TRAb, thyroid ultrasound and orbital computed tomography, diagnoses were reached. More than 8.5 ml of fresh peripheral blood supplied the PBMCs. Worth noting for this clonotype: The antigen remains unidentified.

This chain uses TRBV13 with TRBJ2-3; 12 bases fit TRBD2. The origin of this receptor is a young woman with Graves' hyperthyroidism that later progressed to Graves' ophthalmopathy. The sequencing input was blood. This chain's CDR3 is CASSARLAGAADTQYF. The CDR3 bases are TGTGCCAGCAGCGCCCGACTAGCGGGAGCTGCAGATACGCAGTATTTT.